The 30 T cell receptor beta chains below all came from one sample that was sequenced in a study of T cell changes during pregnancy in multiple sclerosis. Method: immunoSEQ multiplex PCR; TCRdb's copy keeps in-frame clones and lacks some. The table records tens of thousands of clones, around nine tenths of them present only once. The specimen was CD4+ T cells from peripheral blood mononuclear cells, collected in the second trimester of pregnancy. Source of these receptors: a female donor with multiple sclerosis, enrolled in a pregnancy study.

The gene calls are TRBV6-5 and TRBJ1-2; the match to TRBD1 covers 8 bases. V shed 6 bases and J 6 bases; nucleotides not matched to a gene: 12. Germline V gives CDR1 MNHEY, CDR2 SVGAGI. The CDR3 has 15 residues. In nucleotides, the CDR3 is TGTGCCAGCAGCTCGGACAGGGCGTCTCTTGATGGCTACACCTTC. It encodes CASSSDRASLDGYTF.

The chain has TRBV4-3 and TRBJ2-3; 8 bases align to TRBD1. The CDR3 is made up of 15 amino acids. Per the germline V gene, CDR1 is LGHNA and CDR2 is YSLEER. J was trimmed by 5 bases and V by 1 base; bases with no gene match: 5. CDR3 protein: CASSQGSDRVDTQYF. In DNA form, the CDR3 reads TGCGCCAGCAGCCAAGGTTCGGACAGGGTAGATACGCAGTATTTT.

The chain is built from TRBV27 and TRBJ1-6; D not resolved. The germline V gene encodes CDR1 MNHEY and CDR2 SMNVEV (reference sequence). This CDR3 spans 17 amino acids. V lost 4 bases, J lost 7 bases, and 20 bases lay in between. CDR3 nucleotides: TGTGCCAGCAGTTCCCCCCTTCGAGGAAGGCAAAATTCACCCCTCCACTTT. It translates to CASSSPLRGRQNSPLHF.

The rearrangement links TRBV15 to TRBJ2-2, with D perhaps TRBD2 (6 bases). Germline V gene lookup returns CDR1 LNHNV and CDR2 YYDKDF (reference sequence). The CDR3 contains 15 residues. Trimming left V 0 bases short and J 5 bases short, with 10 bases between. DNA of the CDR3: TGTGCCACCAGCAGAGATCGACTAGAAACCGGGGAGCTGTTTTTT. Translated: CATSRDRLETGELFF.

In its sample, this clone was seen once. V and J are TRBV21-1 and TRBJ1-1. TRBV21-1 is flagged as a pseudogene. The CDR3 loop spans 13 amino acids. CDR3 coding DNA: TGTGCCAGCAGCAAAATAGCGAACACTGAAGCTTTCTTT. This codes for CASSKIANTEAFF.

A few counts support this clone. This chain joins TRBV9 and TRBJ1-1, with unresolved D. V was clipped by 0 bases and J by 0 bases, with 6 bases between them. The CDR3 is 14 residues long. Germline V gene data show CDR1 as SGDLS and CDR2 as YYNGEE. The CDR3 sequence is CASSVEAMNTEAFF. As DNA, the CDR3 is TGTGCCAGCAGCGTAGAAGCTATGAACACTGAAGCTTTCTTT.

This sequence joins TRBV4-2 and TRBJ2-5; 11 nucleotides align to TRBD2. The germline V gene has CDR1 LGHNA and CDR2 YNFKEQ. This CDR3 is 17 amino acids long. J lost 5 bases, V lost 0 bases, and 8 bases had no gene match. In DNA form, the CDR3 reads TGTGCCAGCAGCCAAGATGGTAGCGGGAGGGCCGAGGAGACCCAGTACTTC. This sequence encodes CASSQDGSGRAEETQYF.

In this sample, this clone turned up once. The rearrangement joins TRBV9 to TRBJ2-1; 12 bases agree with TRBD2. This CDR3 is built from 15 residues. V lost 3 bases, J lost 4 bases, and 2 bases stayed unmatched. The V gene's germline CDR1 is SGDLS and CDR2 YYNGEE. The CDR3 here is CASSATSGGYNEQFF. Written as DNA, the CDR3 is TGTGCCAGCAGCGCGACTAGCGGGGGTTACAATGAGCAGTTCTTC.

The V call is TRBV7-9, the J call TRBJ1-3; D is unclear. The V and J ends lost 5 bases and 8 bases respectively, with 13 bases between them. The CDR3 loop spans 13 amino acids. The germline V gene has CDR1 SEHNR and CDR2 FQNEAQ (reference sequence). This CDR3 is CASSLRSPDTIYF. The CDR3 bases are TGTGCCAGCAGCCTAAGGAGTCCCGACACCATATATTTT.

The chain has TRBV4-2 and TRBJ1-2, with D unclear. The CDR3 totals 16 residues. Trimming shortened V by 0 bases and J by 0 bases, and 11 bases separated the two germline ends. Germline lookup yields CDR1 LGHNA and CDR2 YNFKEQ. For the CDR3, the DNA is TGTGCCAGCAGCCAAGATCAGTCCCTAGCTAACTATGGCTACACCTTC. Protein: CASSQDQSLANYGYTF.

J is TRBJ1-1 and V is TRBV5-1; D not certain. V was cut by 0 bases and J by 1 base, with 7 bases left in between. CDR1 SGHRS and CDR2 YFSETQ come from the germline V gene. There are 14 residues in the CDR3. As DNA, the CDR3 is TGCGCCAGCAGCTTGGCCACTACGAACACTGAAGCTTTCTTT. Translation: CASSLATTNTEAFF. The full variable domain, with the rest looked up from reference TRBV5-1 and TRBJ1-1, is KAGVTQTPRYLIKTRGQQVTLSCSPISGHRSVSWYQQTPGQGLQFLFEYFSETQRNKGNFPGRFSGRQFSNSRSEMNVSTLELGDSALYLCASSLATTNTEAFFGQGTRLTVV.

The V and J genes are TRBV7-2 and TRBJ1-1; D ambiguous. Trimming shortened V by 0 bases and J by 4 bases, and 12 bases separated the two germline ends. Germline lookup yields CDR1 SGHTA and CDR2 FQGNSA. The CDR3 spans 15 residues. The chain's CDR3 is CASSLARSSTTEAFF. The CDR3 bases are TGTGCCAGCAGCTTAGCGCGGTCTTCTACCACTGAAGCTTTCTTT. Supplemented by reference TRBV7-2 and TRBJ1-1, the full variable domain reads GAGVSQSPSNKVTEKGKDVELRCDPISGHTALYWYRQSLGQGLEFLIYFQGNSAPDKSGLPSDRFSAERTGGSVSTLTIQRTQQEDSAVYLCASSLARSSTTEAFFGQGTRLTVV.

V is TRBV9 and J is TRBJ1-1; TRBD1 aligns across 7 bases. Germline V lookup: CDR1 SGDLS, CDR2 YYNGEE. With 0 bases clipped from V and 4 bases from J, the junction kept 0 bases outside the gene matches. The CDR3 is 13 residues long. The CDR3: CASSVDRGTEAFF. The CDR3 DNA is TGTGCCAGCAGCGTAGACAGGGGCACTGAAGCTTTCTTT. Filled out from reference TRBV9 and TRBJ1-1, the complete variable domain reads DSGVTQTPKHLITATGQRVTLRCSPRSGDLSVYWYQQSLDQGLQFLIQYYNGEERAKGNILERFSAQQFPDLHSELNLSSLELGDSALYFCASSVDRGTEAFFGQGTRLTVV.

This sequence joins TRBV7-3 and TRBJ2-5; 8 nucleotides line up with TRBD2. In germline, CDR1 is SGHTA, CDR2 FQGTGA. Unmatched junction bases numbered 15, after V lost 5 bases and J lost 4 bases. The CDR3 is 17 amino acids. DNA of the CDR3: TGTGCCAGCAGCCTCAGCGGGAGAGTAGGAGGAGGAGAGACCCAGTACTTC. Its translation: CASSLSGRVGGGETQYF.

V usage is TRBV5-1 and J usage is TRBJ2-7; weak D call: TRBD1 (6 bases). There are 13 residues in the CDR3. The V end lost 2 bases, the J end lost 1 base, and 7 bases lay between the germline ends. CDR1 and CDR2 (germline): SGHRS, YFSETQ. CDR3 coding DNA: TGCGCCAGCAGCTTCGACAGGTCCTACGAGCAGTACTTC. Protein product: CASSFDRSYEQYF. The entire variable domain, with the rest obtained from reference TRBV5-1 and TRBJ2-7, is as follows: KAGVTQTPRYLIKTRGQQVTLSCSPISGHRSVSWYQQTPGQGLQFLFEYFSETQRNKGNFPGRFSGRQFSNSRSEMNVSTLELGDSALYLCASSFDRSYEQYFGPGTRLTVT.

This chain connects TRBV5-1 to TRBJ2-6; D is possibly TRBD2 (6 bases). This CDR3 comprises 14 residues. Trimming pared 6 bases from V and 4 bases from J, leaving 11 bases between. CDR1 is SGHRS, CDR2 YFSETQ, per germline. CDR3 sequence reads: CASTRGTGANVLTF. CDR3 DNA: TGCGCCAGCACTCGGGGGACCGGGGCCAACGTCCTGACTTTC.

The chain recombines TRBV18 with TRBJ1-1, with TRBD1 as a possible D gene (5 bases). Germline V gene data show CDR1 as KGHSH and CDR2 as LQKENI. This CDR3 is built from 18 residues. V shed 3 bases and J shed 1 base, with 21 bases lying between them. The CDR3 reads CASSPLSRQSAWNTEAFF. The DNA of the CDR3 is TGTGCCAGCTCACCTCTCTCCCGACAGTCAGCCTGGAACACTGAAGCTTTCTTT. Full variable domain (rest looked up from reference TRBV18 and TRBJ1-1): NAGVMQNPRHLVRRRGQEARLRCSPMKGHSHVYWYRQLPEEGLKFMVYLQKENIIDESGMPKERFSAEFPKEGPSILRIQQVVRGDSAAYFCASSPLSRQSAWNTEAFFGQGTRLTVV.

The rearrangement uses TRBV7-2 and TRBJ2-7; possibly TRBD1 for D (5 bases). CDR1 and CDR2 from the germline V gene are SGHTA and FQGNSA. With 2 bases removed from V and 2 bases from J, the gap between germline ends came to 7 bases. This CDR3 has 13 amino acids. CDR3 residues: CASSLSGTYEQYF. CDR3 in DNA: TGTGCCAGCAGCTTATCAGGGACCTACGAGCAGTACTTC.

V is TRBV9 and J is TRBJ1-2; no definite D call. Trimming removed 6 bases from V and 5 bases from J, with 17 bases in between. Germline-derived CDR1 and CDR2 are SGDLS and YYNGEE. The CDR3 totals 14 residues. CDR3 coding DNA: TGTGCCAGCAATCGTAGAGGGCAGGATTATGGCTACACCTTC. Translated, it gives CASNRRGQDYGYTF.

The rearrangement joins TRBV7-2 to TRBJ1-2; tentative D call: TRBD1 (6 bases). Trimming cost V 5 bases and J 6 bases, with 16 bases left between them. CDR1 and CDR2 from the germline V gene are SGHTA and FQGNSA. CDR3 length: 14 residues. Here the CDR3 DNA reads TGTGCCAGCAGCCCTACTTGGGACAACCATGGCTACACCTTC. The encoded protein is CASSPTWDNHGYTF.

At least ten counts were recorded for this clone. The DNA for the CDR3 is TGTGCCAGCAGCGTAGGGGAGGGACCCCAAGAGACCCAGTACTTC. Amino acid sequence: CASSVGEGPQETQYF. V is TRBV9 and J is TRBJ2-5; 7 bases are a match to TRBD2. From germline, CDR1 is SGDLS and CDR2 YYNGEE. V trimming: 0 bases; J trimming: 1 base; junction bases outside the gene matches: 3. The CDR3 consists of 15 residues.

The chain links TRBV18 to TRBJ1-2, with 9 positions matching TRBD1. With 2 bases clipped from V and 3 bases from J, the junction kept 13 bases outside the gene matches. Germline CDR1 reads KGHSH; CDR2 reads LQKENI. This CDR3 is built from 18 residues. Written as DNA, the CDR3 is TGTGCCAGCTCACCAGAACTAGAAACAGGGGGCCGGGACTATGGCTACACCTTC. Residues: CASSPELETGGRDYGYTF.

This clone was observed once. The chain combines TRBV19 with TRBJ1-1, with 7 bases matching TRBD1. CDR3 size: 13 residues. Germline V lookup: CDR1 LNHDA, CDR2 SQIVND (reference sequence). Trimming took 3 bases from V and 5 from J; bases not matched to a gene: 3. The CDR3 loop is CASSISRGTEAFF. For the CDR3, the DNA is TGTGCCAGTAGTATCTCCAGGGGGACTGAAGCTTTCTTT.

CDR3 protein: CASSTPGGIGNQPQHF. CDR3 nucleotide sequence: TGTGCCAGTAGTACACCAGGGGGGATAGGGAATCAGCCCCAGCATTTT. The chain carries TRBV19 and TRBJ1-5; TRBD1 matches at 7 bases. The CDR3 covers 16 residues. With 4 bases clipped from V and 4 bases from J, the junction kept 10 bases outside the gene matches. The germline V gene has CDR1 LNHDA and CDR2 SQIVND (reference sequence). The whole variable domain, filled in from reference TRBV19 and TRBJ1-5, reads DGGITQSPKYLFRKEGQNVTLSCEQNLNHDAMYWYRQDPGQGLRLIYYSQIVNDFQKGDIAEGYSVSREKKESFPLTVTSAQKNPTAFYLCASSTPGGIGNQPQHFGDGTRLSIL.

The CDR3 DNA reads as TGTGCCTGGACTACTCGACAGGGTCACAATGAGCAGTTCTTC. Translation gives CAWTTRQGHNEQFF. The chain recombines TRBV30 with TRBJ2-1; the match to TRBD1 covers 7 bases. The CDR3 totals 14 residues. Unmatched junction bases numbered 8, after V lost 4 bases and J lost 5 bases. Germline-derived CDR1 and CDR2 are GTSNPN and SVGIG (reference sequence).

V usage is TRBV5-1 and J usage is TRBJ2-7; D unclear. CDR1 is SGHRS, CDR2 YFSETQ, per germline. This CDR3 is 14 amino acids long. The V gene lost 0 bases and the J gene lost 5 bases, with 12 bases spanning the gap. The CDR3 sequence is CASSLAVGPNEQYF. CDR3 nucleotide sequence: TGCGCCAGCAGCTTGGCCGTGGGCCCGAACGAGCAGTACTTC. Full variable domain (missing parts from reference TRBV5-1 and TRBJ2-7): KAGVTQTPRYLIKTRGQQVTLSCSPISGHRSVSWYQQTPGQGLQFLFEYFSETQRNKGNFPGRFSGRQFSNSRSEMNVSTLELGDSALYLCASSLAVGPNEQYFGPGTRLTVT.

The gene calls are TRBV6-5 and TRBJ1-1; no reliable D call. V gave up 4 bases and J gave up 10 bases, with 13 bases separating them. Per the germline V gene, CDR1 is MNHEY and CDR2 is SVGAGI. The CDR3 covers 12 residues. The CDR3 protein is CASSSNGRGAFF. CDR3 nucleotide sequence: TGTGCCAGCAGTTCGAACGGGCGGGGAGCTTTCTTT.

The chain uses TRBV5-1 and TRBJ1-1; tentative D call: TRBD1 (6 bases). There are 14 residues in the CDR3. Looked up from germline, CDR1 is SGHRS and CDR2 is YFSETQ. The V gene lost 5 bases and the J gene lost 1 base, with 12 bases spanning the gap. CDR3 loop: CASRRGGGNTEAFF. CDR3 coding DNA: TGCGCCAGCAGGAGGGGGGGTGGGAACACTGAAGCTTTCTTT.

The chain uses TRBV7-2 and TRBJ2-7; 8 nucleotides line up with TRBD2. Germline-derived CDR1 and CDR2 are SGHTA and FQGNSA. V trimming: 5 bases; J trimming: 0 bases; junction bases outside the gene matches: 9. The CDR3 extends over 16 amino acids. The CDR3 DNA sequence: TGTGCCAGCAGCGGCATCGGGAGGGAGAGCTCCTACGAGCAGTACTTC. Its protein is CASSGIGRESSYEQYF. The full variable domain, in which reference TRBV7-2 and TRBJ2-7 provide the parts outside the CDR3, is GAGVSQSPSNKVTEKGKDVELRCDPISGHTALYWYRQSLGQGLEFLIYFQGNSAPDKSGLPSDRFSAERTGGSVSTLTIQRTQQEDSAVYLCASSGIGRESSYEQYFGPGTRLTVT.

The chain employs TRBV25-1 and TRBJ2-7, with a tentative D call TRBD2 (6 bases). Trimming shortened V by 7 bases and J by 5 bases, and 18 bases separated the two germline ends. The germline V gene encodes CDR1 MGHDK and CDR2 SYGVNS. The CDR3 sequence is 14 residues long. CDR3: CASKRFREMNEQYF. The CDR3 region has the DNA TGTGCCAGCAAAAGATTTCGGGAGATGAACGAGCAGTACTTC.